The entry below gives a single T cell receptor (beta chain) sequence along with its context. CDR3 length equals 15 residues. Germline CDR1 is MNHEY and CDR2 is SVGEGT. The ends were cut back, 5 bases at V and 5 bases at J, with 19 bases in the middle. This entry comes from a study of blood T cell repertoires in COVID-19. In the authors' workflow: It was from reference gene primer amplification that nucleated cell counts were estimated. Using immunoSEQ multiplex PCR, the repertoire was profiled, and TCRdb retains in-frame clones only, with some absent. For V, J and clone size, that table is used; D and trimming come from the DNA. This sample has 200,000 to 250,000 clones, with over 75% found just once.

The sequenced material came from peripheral blood. The chain links TRBV6-2 or TRBV6-3 to TRBJ2-7; possibly TRBD2 for D (6 bases). This clonotype was sampled from a woman between 65 and 79 years old with COVID-19, enrolled during active disease. CDR3 sequence (DNA): TGTGCCAGCAGTACCCACGGGAGTATGAGCGACGAGCAGTACTTC. Its translation is CASSTHGSMSDEQYF.